The TCR beta chain described here comes from a study of T cell responses to AZD1222 COVID-19 vaccine. Unmatched junction bases numbered 2, after V lost 8 bases and J lost 0 bases. This CDR3 has 13 residues. Germline V gene data show CDR1 as SGHVS and CDR2 as FQNEAQ. Using immunoSEQ multiplex PCR, the repertoire was profiled, and TCRdb retains in-frame clones only, with some absent. Of more than 100,000 clones in the sample, over 80% were seen once. The TCR was taken from an adult in good health. The chain links TRBV7-8 to TRBJ1-2; 8 bases align to TRBD1. The sample consisted of peripheral blood, taken on day 0 of AZD1222 vaccination. The CDR3: CASGQGANYGYTF. Written as DNA, the CDR3 is TGTGCCAGCGGACAGGGAGCTAACTATGGCTACACCTTC.